The present T cell receptor beta chain was sequenced within a study of control samples from healthy donors and cancer patients. TCRdb's copy holds only in-frame clones and misses some; the assay was immunoSEQ multiplex PCR. The sample records approximately 93,000 clones, roughly nine tenths being singletons. Germline V CDR1 and CDR2: LNHDA, SQIVND (reference sequence). This CDR3 contains 12 residues. V gave up 5 bases and J gave up 11 bases, with 14 bases separating them. The specimen sequenced was PBMCs. The rearrangement joins TRBV19 to TRBJ2-3; D ambiguous. The TCR was taken from a woman between 50 and 59 years old with colorectal cancer. The CDR3 bases are TGTGCCAGTAGTGACCCTTGGGGTGGGCAGTATTTT. It encodes CASSDPWGGQYF.